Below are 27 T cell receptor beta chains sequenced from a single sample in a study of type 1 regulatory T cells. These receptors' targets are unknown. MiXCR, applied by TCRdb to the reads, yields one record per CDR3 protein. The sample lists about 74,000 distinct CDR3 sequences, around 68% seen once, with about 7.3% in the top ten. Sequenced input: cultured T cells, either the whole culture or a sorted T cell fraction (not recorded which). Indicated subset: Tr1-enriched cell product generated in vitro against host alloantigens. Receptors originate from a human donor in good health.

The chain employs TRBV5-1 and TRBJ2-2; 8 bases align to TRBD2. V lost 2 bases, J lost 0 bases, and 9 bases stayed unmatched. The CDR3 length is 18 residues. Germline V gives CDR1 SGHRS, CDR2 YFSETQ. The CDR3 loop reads CASSFRASGYANTGELFF. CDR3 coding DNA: TGCGCCAGCAGCTTCAGGGCTAGCGGGTACGCGAACACCGGGGAGCTGTTTTTT.

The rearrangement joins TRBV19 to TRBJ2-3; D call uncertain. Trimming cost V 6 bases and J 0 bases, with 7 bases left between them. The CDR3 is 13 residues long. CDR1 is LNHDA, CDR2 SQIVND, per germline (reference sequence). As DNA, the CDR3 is TGTGCCAGTAGCTCCCTAAGCACAGATACGCAGTATTTT. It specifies CASSSLSTDTQYF.

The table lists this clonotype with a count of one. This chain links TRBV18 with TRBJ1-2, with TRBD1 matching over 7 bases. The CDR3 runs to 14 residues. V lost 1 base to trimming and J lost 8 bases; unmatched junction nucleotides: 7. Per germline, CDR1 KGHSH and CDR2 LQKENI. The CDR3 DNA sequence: TGTGCCAGCTCACCACAAACCGGGACAGACGGCTACACCTTC. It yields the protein CASSPQTGTDGYTF.

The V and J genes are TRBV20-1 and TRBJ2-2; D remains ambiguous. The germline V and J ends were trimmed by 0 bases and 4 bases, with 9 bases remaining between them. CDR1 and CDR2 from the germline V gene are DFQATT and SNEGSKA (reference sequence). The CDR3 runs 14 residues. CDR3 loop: CSARDWRSTGELFF. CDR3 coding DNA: TGCAGTGCTAGAGATTGGCGCAGCACCGGGGAGCTGTTTTTT.

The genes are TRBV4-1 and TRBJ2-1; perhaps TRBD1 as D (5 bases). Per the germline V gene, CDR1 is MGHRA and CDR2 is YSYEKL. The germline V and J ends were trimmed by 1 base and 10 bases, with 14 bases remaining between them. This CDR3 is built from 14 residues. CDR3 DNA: TGCGCCAGCAGCCAAGTTAAGGACACAATGGAGCAGTTCTTC. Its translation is CASSQVKDTMEQFF.

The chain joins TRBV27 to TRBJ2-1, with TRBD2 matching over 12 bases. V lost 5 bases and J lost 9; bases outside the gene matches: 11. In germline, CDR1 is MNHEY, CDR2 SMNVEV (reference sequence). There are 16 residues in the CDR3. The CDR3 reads CASSPYLAGGPGEQFF. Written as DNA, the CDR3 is TGTGCCAGCAGTCCATATCTAGCGGGAGGGCCGGGTGAGCAGTTCTTC.

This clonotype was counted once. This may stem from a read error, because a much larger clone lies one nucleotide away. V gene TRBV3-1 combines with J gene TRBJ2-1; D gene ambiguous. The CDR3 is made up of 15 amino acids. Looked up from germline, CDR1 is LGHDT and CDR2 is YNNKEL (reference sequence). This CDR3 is CASSQGLSSYDEQFF. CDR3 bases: TGTGCCAGCAGCCAAGGACTGAGCTCCTACGATGAGCAGTTCTTC.

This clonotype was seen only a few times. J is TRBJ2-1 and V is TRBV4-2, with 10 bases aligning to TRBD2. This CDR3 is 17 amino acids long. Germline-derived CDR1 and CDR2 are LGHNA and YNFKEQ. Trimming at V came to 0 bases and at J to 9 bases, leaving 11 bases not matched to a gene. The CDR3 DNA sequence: TGTGCCAGCAGCCAAGAGGGGCTAGCGGGAGAAGGGATTGAGCAGTTCTTC. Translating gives CASSQEGLAGEGIEQFF.

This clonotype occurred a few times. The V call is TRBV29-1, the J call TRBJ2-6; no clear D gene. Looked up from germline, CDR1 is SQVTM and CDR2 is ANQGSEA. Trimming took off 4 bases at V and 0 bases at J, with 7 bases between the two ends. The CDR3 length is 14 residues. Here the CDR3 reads CSVGFDSGANVLTF. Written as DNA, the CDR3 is TGCAGCGTTGGGTTTGACTCTGGGGCCAACGTCCTGACTTTC.

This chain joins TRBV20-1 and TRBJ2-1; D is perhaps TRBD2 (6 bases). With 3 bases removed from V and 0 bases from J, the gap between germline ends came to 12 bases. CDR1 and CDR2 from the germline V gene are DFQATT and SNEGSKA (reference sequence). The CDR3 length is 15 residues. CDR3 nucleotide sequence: TGCAGTGCTAGGAAGCACGGGGGCTCCTACAATGAGCAGTTCTTC. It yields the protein CSARKHGGSYNEQFF.

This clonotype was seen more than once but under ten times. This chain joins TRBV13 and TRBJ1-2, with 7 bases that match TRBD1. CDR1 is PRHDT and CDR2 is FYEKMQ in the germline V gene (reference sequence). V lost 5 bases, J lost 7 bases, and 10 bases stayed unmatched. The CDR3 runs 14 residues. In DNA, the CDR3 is TGTGCCAGCAGCCCAACCGACAGGGACGGTGGCTACACCTTC. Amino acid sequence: CASSPTDRDGGYTF.

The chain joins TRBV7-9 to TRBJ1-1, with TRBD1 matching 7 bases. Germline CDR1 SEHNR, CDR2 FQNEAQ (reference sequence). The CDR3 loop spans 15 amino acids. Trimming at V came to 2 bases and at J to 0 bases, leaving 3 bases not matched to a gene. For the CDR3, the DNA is TGTGCCAGCAGCTTACTTACAGGGGTGAACACTGAAGCTTTCTTT. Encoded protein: CASSLLTGVNTEAFF.

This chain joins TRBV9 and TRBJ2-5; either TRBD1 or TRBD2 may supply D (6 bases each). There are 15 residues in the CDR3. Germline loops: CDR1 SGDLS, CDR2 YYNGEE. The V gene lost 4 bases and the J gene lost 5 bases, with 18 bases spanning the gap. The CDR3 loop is CASSTGTQVAETQYF. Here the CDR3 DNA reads TGTGCCAGCAGCACAGGGACTCAGGTGGCGGAGACCCAGTACTTC. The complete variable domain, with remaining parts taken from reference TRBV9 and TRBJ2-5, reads DSGVTQTPKHLITATGQRVTLRCSPRSGDLSVYWYQQSLDQGLQFLIQYYNGEERAKGNILERFSAQQFPDLHSELNLSSLELGDSALYFCASSTGTQVAETQYFGPGTRLLVL.

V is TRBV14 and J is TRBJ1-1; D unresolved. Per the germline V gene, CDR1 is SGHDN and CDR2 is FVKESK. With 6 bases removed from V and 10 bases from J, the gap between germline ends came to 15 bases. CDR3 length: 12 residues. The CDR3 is CASSPRSVGAFF. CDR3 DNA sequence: TGTGCCAGCAGTCCAAGGTCAGTGGGAGCTTTCTTT.

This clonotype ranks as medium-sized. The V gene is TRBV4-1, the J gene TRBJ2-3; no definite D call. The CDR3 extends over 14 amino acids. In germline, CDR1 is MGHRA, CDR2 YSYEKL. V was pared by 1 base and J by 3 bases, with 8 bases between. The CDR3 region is CASSQAYSTDTQYF. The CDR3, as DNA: TGCGCCAGCAGCCAAGCTTATTCGACAGATACGCAGTATTTT.

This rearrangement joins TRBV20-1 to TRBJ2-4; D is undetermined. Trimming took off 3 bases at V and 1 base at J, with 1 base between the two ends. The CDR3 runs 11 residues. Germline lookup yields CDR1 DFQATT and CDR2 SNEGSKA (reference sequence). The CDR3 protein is CSARAKNIQYF. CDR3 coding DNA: TGCAGTGCTAGGGCCAAAAACATTCAGTACTTC.

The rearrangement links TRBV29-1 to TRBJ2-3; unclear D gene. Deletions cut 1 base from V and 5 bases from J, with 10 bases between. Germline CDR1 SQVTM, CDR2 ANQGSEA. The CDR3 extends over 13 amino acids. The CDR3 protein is CSVEGAAQDTQYF. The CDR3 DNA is TGCAGCGTTGAAGGGGCGGCCCAAGATACGCAGTATTTT.

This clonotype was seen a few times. DNA for the CDR3: TGTGCCAGTAGTGCTCAGTCATGGGGGGACACTGAAGCTTTCTTT. Translation gives CASSAQSWGDTEAFF. The chain uses TRBV19 and TRBJ1-1, with a possible D match to TRBD1 (5 bases). Germline values: CDR1 LNHDA, CDR2 SQIVND (reference sequence). There are 15 residues in the CDR3. Deletions cut 5 bases from V and 3 bases from J, with 16 bases between.

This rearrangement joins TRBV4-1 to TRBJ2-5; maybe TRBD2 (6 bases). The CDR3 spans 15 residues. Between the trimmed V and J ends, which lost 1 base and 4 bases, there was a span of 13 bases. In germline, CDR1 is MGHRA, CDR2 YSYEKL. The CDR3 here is CASSQGKGGPETQYF. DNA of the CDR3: TGCGCCAGCAGCCAAGGAAAGGGAGGCCCAGAGACCCAGTACTTC.

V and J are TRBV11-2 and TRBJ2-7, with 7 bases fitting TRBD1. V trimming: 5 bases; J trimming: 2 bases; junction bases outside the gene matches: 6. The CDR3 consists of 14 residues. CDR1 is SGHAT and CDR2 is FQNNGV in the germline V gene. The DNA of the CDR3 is TGTGCCAGCAGCAAGGGACAGCCTCCCTACGAGCAGTACTTC. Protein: CASSKGQPPYEQYF.

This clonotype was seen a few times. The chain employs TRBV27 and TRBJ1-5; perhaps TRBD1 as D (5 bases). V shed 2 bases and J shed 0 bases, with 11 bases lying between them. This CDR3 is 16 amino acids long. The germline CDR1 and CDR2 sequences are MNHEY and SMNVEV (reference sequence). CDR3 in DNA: TGTGCCAGCAGTTTAGCGGGGGGTTATAGCAATCAGCCCCAGCATTTT. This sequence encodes CASSLAGGYSNQPQHF.

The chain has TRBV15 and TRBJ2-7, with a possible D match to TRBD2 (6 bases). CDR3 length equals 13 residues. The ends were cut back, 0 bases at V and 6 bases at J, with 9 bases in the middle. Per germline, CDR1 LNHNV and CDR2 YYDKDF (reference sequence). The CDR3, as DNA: TGTGCCACCAGCAGAGACATGGAGGGCGAGCAGTACTTC. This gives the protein CATSRDMEGEQYF. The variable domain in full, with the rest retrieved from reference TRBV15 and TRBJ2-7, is DAMVIQNPRYQVTQFGKPVTLSCSQTLNHNVMYWYQQKSSQAPKLLFHYYDKDFNNEADTPDNFQSRRPNTSFCFLDIRSPGLGDTAMYLCATSRDMEGEQYFGPGTRLTVT.

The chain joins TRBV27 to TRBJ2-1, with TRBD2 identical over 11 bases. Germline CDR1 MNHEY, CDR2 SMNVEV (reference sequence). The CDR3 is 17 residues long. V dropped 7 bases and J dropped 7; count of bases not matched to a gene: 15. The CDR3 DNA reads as TGTGCCAGCATTTCGACTAGCGGGATCCCGGGGGGAAATGAGCAGTTCTTC. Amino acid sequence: CASISTSGIPGGNEQFF.

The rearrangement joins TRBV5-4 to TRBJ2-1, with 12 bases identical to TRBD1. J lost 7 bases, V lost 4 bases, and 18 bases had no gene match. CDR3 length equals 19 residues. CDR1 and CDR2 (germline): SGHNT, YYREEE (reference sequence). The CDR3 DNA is TGTGCCAGCAGCCGCACATCAACTCCGGGACAGGGGGCGGGGAATGAGCAGTTCTTC. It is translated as CASSRTSTPGQGAGNEQFF.

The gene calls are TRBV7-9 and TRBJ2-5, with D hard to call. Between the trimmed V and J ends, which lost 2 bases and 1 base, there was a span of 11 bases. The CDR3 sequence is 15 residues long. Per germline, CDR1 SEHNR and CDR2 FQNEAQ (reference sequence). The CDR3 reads CASSLIQPTQETQYF. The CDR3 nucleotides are TGTGCCAGCAGCTTAATTCAGCCAACCCAAGAGACCCAGTACTTC.

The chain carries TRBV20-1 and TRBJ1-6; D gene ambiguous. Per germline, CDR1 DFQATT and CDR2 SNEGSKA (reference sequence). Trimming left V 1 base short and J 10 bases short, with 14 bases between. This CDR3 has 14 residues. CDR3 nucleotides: TGCAGTGCTAGAGGGCAAGGGTATGGGTCACCCCTCCACTTT. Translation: CSARGQGYGSPLHF.

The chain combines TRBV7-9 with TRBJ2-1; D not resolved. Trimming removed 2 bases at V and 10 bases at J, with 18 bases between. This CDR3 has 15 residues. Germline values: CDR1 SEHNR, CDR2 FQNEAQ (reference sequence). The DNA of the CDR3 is TGTGCCAGCAGCTTAAAGCGTCTGGACCCTAAGGAGCAGTTCTTC. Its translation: CASSLKRLDPKEQFF.